These 21 T cell receptor beta chains were all obtained from the same sample, sequenced in a study of CD8 T cells in ankylosing spondylitis. General study findings and limits: A TCR beta motif of roughly eight highly homologous variants appeared characteristic of ankylosing spondylitis blood.

One entry per CDR3 protein results from TCRdb running MiXCR on the 5' RACE reads. Among roughly 490,000 distinct CDR3 sequences, 5.3% were seen once, and the ten largest hold roughly 3.5%. These receptors have no identified antigens. Source material: blood, either unsorted or a sorted T cell fraction (not recorded which). Source of these receptors: a male donor with ankylosing spondylitis.

In its sample, this clonotype was seen many times. V and J are TRBV7-2 and TRBJ2-2; D uncertain. This CDR3 has 14 amino acids. With 0 bases removed from V and 4 bases from J, the gap between germline ends came to 6 bases. CDR1 is SGHTA and CDR2 is FQGNSA in the germline V gene. The chain's CDR3 is CASSLAWGTGELFF. CDR3 bases: TGTGCCAGCAGCTTAGCCTGGGGCACCGGGGAGCTGTTTTTT. Using reference TRBV7-2 and TRBJ2-2 for the parts outside the CDR3, the full variable domain is GAGVSQSPSNKVTEKGKDVELRCDPISGHTALYWYRQSLGQGLEFLIYFQGNSAPDKSGLPSDRFSAERTGGSVSTLTIQRTQQEDSAVYLCASSLAWGTGELFFGEGSRLTVL.

At least ten counts were recorded for this clonotype. The V call is TRBV4-2, the J call TRBJ2-2; perhaps TRBD2 as D (5 bases). From germline, CDR1 is LGHNA and CDR2 YNFKEQ. CDR3 size: 17 residues. V was clipped by 0 bases and J by 4 bases, with 15 bases between them. The CDR3 sequence is CASSQDLVRRATGELFF. Written as DNA, the CDR3 is TGTGCCAGCAGCCAAGATCTAGTAAGGCGGGCCACCGGGGAGCTGTTTTTT.

This clonotype was observed a handful of times. The rearrangement links TRBV7-2 to TRBJ2-2; tentative D call: TRBD2 (6 bases). Per germline, CDR1 SGHTA and CDR2 FQGNSA. The V end was cut by 4 bases, the J end by 5 bases, with 14 bases between. CDR3 length: 15 residues. DNA for the CDR3: TGTGCCAGCAGCTGGGGGACTTTAGAGACCGGGGAGCTGTTTTTT. The encoded protein is CASSWGTLETGELFF.

Many counts were recorded for this clonotype. The chain uses TRBV9 and TRBJ1-2; 9 nucleotides agree with TRBD1. The V segment lost 6 bases and the J segment 7 bases; nucleotides outside the gene matches: 7. Germline CDR1 and CDR2: SGDLS and YYNGEE. There are 13 residues in the CDR3. DNA of the CDR3: TGTGCCAGCACCGACCGGGACAGGGTTGGCTACACCTTC. As protein: CASTDRDRVGYTF.

This clonotype was counted ten times or more. The CDR3 sequence is CASSLGLARSGANVLTF. The CDR3 DNA reads as TGTGCCAGCAGTTTAGGACTAGCCCGCTCTGGGGCCAACGTCCTGACTTTC. The chain is built from TRBV12-3 or TRBV12-4 and TRBJ2-6, with 7 bases aligning to TRBD2. This CDR3 has 17 residues. V trimming: 1 base; J trimming: 0 bases; junction bases outside the gene matches: 3.

This clonotype has ten or more counts. V usage is TRBV20-1 and J usage is TRBJ2-5; 7 nucleotides align to TRBD1. CDR3 size: 15 residues. The germline V gene has CDR1 DFQATT and CDR2 SNEGSKA (reference sequence). V shed 1 base and J 5 bases; nucleotides not matched to a gene: 10. The CDR3 coding sequence is TGCAGTGCTAGAGCCCCGACAGGGCTGTGGGAGACCCAGTACTTC. The encoded protein is CSARAPTGLWETQYF.

The chain uses TRBV28 and TRBJ1-5; the D gene is possibly TRBD1 (6 bases). Trimming shortened V by 6 bases and J by 0 bases, and 18 bases separated the two germline ends. The CDR3 is made up of 17 amino acids. The germline V gene has CDR1 MDHEN and CDR2 SYDVKM. The CDR3 loop is CASRRPRTAYSNQPQHF. In DNA form, the CDR3 reads TGTGCCAGCAGAAGGCCGCGGACAGCTTATAGCAATCAGCCCCAGCATTTT.

This clonotype came up many times. CDR3 sequence reads: CASSPSRDSPLHF. The DNA for the CDR3 is TGTGCCAGCAGTCCTTCGAGGGATTCACCCCTCCACTTT. The J gene is TRBJ1-6, the V gene TRBV27; no clear D gene. CDR3 length: 13 residues. CDR1 is MNHEY and CDR2 is SMNVEV in the germline V gene (reference sequence). Trimming removed 5 bases at V and 8 bases at J, with 10 bases between.

In this sample, this clonotype turned up many times. The chain is built from TRBV3-1 and TRBJ2-1, with a tentative D call TRBD1 (5 bases). The CDR3 has 16 residues. Germline V gives CDR1 LGHDT, CDR2 YNNKEL (reference sequence). V lost 3 bases, J lost 5 bases, and 17 bases lay in between. This CDR3 reads CASSHQGFRGNNEQFF. The DNA for the CDR3 is TGTGCCAGCAGCCACCAGGGTTTTCGTGGAAACAATGAGCAGTTCTTC.

The sample holds many counts of this clonotype. The rearrangement uses TRBV4-3 and TRBJ2-7; D call uncertain. The CDR3 has 13 amino acids. Germline CDR1 LGHNA, CDR2 YSLEER. V was pared by 0 bases and J by 5 bases, with 8 bases between. In DNA form, the CDR3 reads TGCGCCAGCAGCCAAGATCCTGAAGACGAGCAGTACTTC. This translates into CASSQDPEDEQYF.

There are many counts of this clonotype. The chain is built from TRBV5-1 and TRBJ2-3, with D unclear. The germline V and J ends were trimmed by 4 bases and 0 bases, with 9 bases remaining between them. Germline V gives CDR1 SGHRS, CDR2 YFSETQ. This CDR3 spans 14 amino acids. The DNA of the CDR3 is TGCGCCAGCAGCACGGAAACTAGCACAGATACGCAGTATTTT. Protein: CASSTETSTDTQYF.

This clonotype was counted at least ten times. The CDR3 nucleotides are TGTGCCACCTGGGGGAGCGGGAGAGGGACCGGGGAGCTGTTTTTT. This sequence encodes CATWGSGRGTGELFF. This rearrangement joins TRBV10-3 to TRBJ2-2, with TRBD2 identical over 8 bases. Unmatched junction bases numbered 12, after V lost 10 bases and J lost 5 bases. The CDR3 runs to 15 residues. The germline V gene has CDR1 ENHRY and CDR2 SYGVKD.

This clonotype showed up many times. The chain uses TRBV28 and TRBJ2-3; tentative D call: TRBD2 (7 bases). Germline-derived CDR1 and CDR2 are MDHEN and SYDVKM. The CDR3 has 15 amino acids. V lost 3 bases, J lost 6 bases, and 16 bases lay in between. The DNA for the CDR3 is TGTGCCAGCAGTTTTGCGGGGGCCACGGGGGATACGCAGTATTTT. As protein: CASSFAGATGDTQYF.

Many counts were recorded for this clonotype. The V gene is TRBV20-1, the J gene TRBJ2-1; the match to TRBD2 covers 8 bases. CDR1 and CDR2 from the germline V gene are DFQATT and SNEGSKA (reference sequence). The V and J ends lost 2 bases and 8 bases, in that order; junction bases with no gene match: 5. The CDR3 contains 13 residues. The DNA of the CDR3 is TGCAGTGCTAGAATAGCGGGAATCGATGAGCAGTTCTTC. This gives the protein CSARIAGIDEQFF.

This clonotype was detected a few times. V usage is TRBV5-1 and J usage is TRBJ1-1; the D is unclear. The V end was cut by 0 bases, the J end by 1 base, with 10 bases between. The CDR3 totals 15 residues. Germline V gives CDR1 SGHRS, CDR2 YFSETQ. This CDR3 reads CASSLVSSQNTEAFF. The CDR3 DNA reads TGCGCCAGCAGCTTGGTGAGTAGCCAGAACACTGAAGCTTTCTTT.

Ten or more counts support this clonotype. The V and J genes are TRBV4-3 and TRBJ2-1; TRBD1 aligns across 7 bases. Per germline, CDR1 LGHNA and CDR2 YSLEER. V shed 5 bases and J 3 bases; nucleotides not matched to a gene: 10. This CDR3 region has 16 residues. CDR3: CASSAYRGEDYNEQFF. CDR3 bases: TGCGCCAGCAGCGCTTACAGGGGCGAGGACTACAATGAGCAGTTCTTC.

The table lists this clonotype with a count of one. This sequence joins TRBV7-9 and TRBJ2-1; D possibly corresponds to TRBD2 (6 bases). CDR3 length equals 16 residues. CDR1 and CDR2 from the germline V gene are SEHNR and FQNEAQ (reference sequence). V was clipped by 5 bases and J by 1 base, with 15 bases between them. CDR3 nucleotide sequence: TGTGCCAGCAGCCCGGGACTTAGAAGGTCCTACAATGAGCAGTTCTTC. It codes for CASSPGLRRSYNEQFF. Combining the CDR3 with reference TRBV7-9 and TRBJ2-1 gives the whole variable domain DTGVSQNPRHKITKRGQNVTFRCDPISEHNRLYWYRQTLGQGPEFLTYFQNEAQLEKSRLLSDRFSAERPKGSFSTLEIQRTEQGDSAMYLCASSPGLRRSYNEQFFGPGTRLTVL.

This clonotype was recorded at least ten times. V is TRBV11-2 and J is TRBJ2-5, with D perhaps matching TRBD1 or TRBD2 (5 bases each). The CDR3 sequence is 16 residues long. Trimming took 5 bases from V and 2 from J, leaving 18 bases between them. CDR1 and CDR2 (germline): SGHAT, FQNNGV. CDR3 loop: CASSPRRWGWQETQYF. The CDR3 DNA follows: TGTGCCAGCAGCCCAAGAAGGTGGGGGTGGCAAGAGACCCAGTACTTC.

This clonotype was recorded at least ten times. CDR3 protein: CASSWTGGKTEAFF. The CDR3 nucleotides read TGTGCCAGCAGCTGGACAGGGGGAAAGACTGAAGCTTTCTTT. The chain has TRBV6-2 or TRBV6-3 and TRBJ1-1, with TRBD1 matching 10 bases. This CDR3 is 14 amino acids long. The germline V gene has CDR1 MNHEY and CDR2 SVGEGT. With 6 bases clipped from V and 5 bases from J, the junction kept 6 bases outside the gene matches.

This clonotype has a count of ten or more. The chain carries TRBV5-8 and TRBJ1-5; D may be TRBD1 (5 bases). Trimming stripped 0 bases from V and 2 bases from J, with 9 bases between. The CDR3 loop spans 15 amino acids. Germline CDR1 SGHTS, CDR2 YDEGEE. DNA for the CDR3: TGTGCCAGCAGCTTGGGACAGACAGGCAATCAGCCCCAGCATTTT. Protein sequence: CASSLGQTGNQPQHF.

This clonotype showed up many times. V is TRBV5-6 and J is TRBJ2-5, with no clear D. Germline CDR1 reads SGHDT; CDR2 reads YYEEEE. The CDR3 sequence is 14 residues long. The ends were cut back, 3 bases at V and 1 base at J, with 10 bases in the middle. The CDR3 here is CASSSLGFQETQYF. CDR3 coding DNA: TGTGCCAGCAGCTCATTAGGTTTCCAAGAGACCCAGTACTTC.